The 21 T cell receptor beta chains below were found in one sample sequenced in a study of Ad26.COV2.S vaccination and SARS-CoV-2 variants. Treatment described: around 19 received Ad26.COV2.S at low or high dose, single or two shots; 5 received placebo; per-sample allocation not given. Samples analyzed were those drawn on day 63 after the first vaccine or placebo injection. Sequencing used immunoSEQ multiplex PCR; TCRdb keeps in-frame clones, though not all of them. The profile shows over 400,000 clones, around 92% of them singletons. The sample in question was peripheral blood, obtained in a trial of Ad26.COV2.S vaccine versus placebo. These receptor sequences come from a person between 18 and 65 years old who received the Ad26.COV2.S COVID-19 vaccine or a placebo.

The chain recombines TRBV7-6 with TRBJ2-1; 12 bases match TRBD2. V lost 2 bases and J lost 10; bases outside the gene matches: 6. CDR1 is SGHVS and CDR2 is FNYEAQ in the germline V gene. CDR3 length: 15 residues. CDR3 bases: TGTGCCAGCAGCTTAAGCCCTAGCGGGGGGGGAGAGCAGTTCTTC. It translates to CASSLSPSGGGEQFF.

The CDR3 protein is CASSWDSSSGNTIYF. In DNA, the CDR3 is TGTGCCAGCAGTTGGGACTCTAGCTCTGGAAACACCATATATTTT. The rearrangement uses TRBV5-8 and TRBJ1-3, with a tentative D call TRBD1 (5 bases). The CDR3 is 15 residues long. Germline CDR1 and CDR2: SGHTS and YDEGEE. V lost 5 bases, J lost 0 bases, and 12 bases lay in between. Supplemented by reference TRBV5-8 and TRBJ1-3, the full variable domain reads EAGVTQSPTHLIKTRGQQATLRCSPISGHTSVYWYQQALGLGLQFLLWYDEGEERNRGNFPPRFSGRQFPNYSSELNVNALELEDSALYLCASSWDSSSGNTIYFGEGSWLTVV.

The table lists this clone with a count of one. This chain uses TRBV28 with TRBJ1-2; the match to TRBD1 covers 8 bases. Germline V CDR1 and CDR2: MDHEN, SYDVKM. The length of the CDR3 is 16 residues. V was clipped by 5 bases and J by 8 bases; unmatched bases: 16. DNA for the CDR3: TGTGCCAGCAGTCCATATTACCCGGACAGGGATGGAGGCTACACCTTC. Its translation is CASSPYYPDRDGGYTF.

The CDR3 DNA is TGTGCCAGCAGTCCTCAGTTAAACTATGGCTACACCTTC. Its protein is CASSPQLNYGYTF. This rearrangement joins TRBV7-8 to TRBJ1-2; no firm D call. This CDR3 contains 13 residues. Trimming pared 6 bases from V and 2 bases from J, leaving 10 bases between. Germline V gives CDR1 SGHVS, CDR2 FQNEAQ.

This clone was counted once. DNA of the CDR3: TGTGCCTGGAGGGGGGACACTGAAGCTTTCTTT. This translates into CAWRGDTEAFF. The V and J genes are TRBV30 and TRBJ1-1; perhaps TRBD1 as D (5 bases). Germline assignment: CDR1 GTSNPN and CDR2 SVGIG (reference sequence). This CDR3 is built from 11 residues. V lost 3 bases and J lost 3, with 5 bases in between.

The rearrangement uses TRBV10-2 and TRBJ2-7; TRBD2 agrees at 13 bases. Germline values: CDR1 WSHSY, CDR2 SAAADI. The CDR3 is made up of 15 amino acids. V lost 6 bases and J lost 4; bases outside the gene matches: 6. The CDR3 sequence is CASRSRTSGGYEQYF. The DNA for the CDR3 is TGCGCCAGCAGATCACGGACTAGCGGGGGATACGAGCAGTACTTC.

The rearrangement joins TRBV27 to TRBJ2-7, with TRBD2 matching over 7 bases. J was trimmed by 3 bases and V by 7 bases; bases with no gene match: 9. The CDR3 contains 14 residues. Germline CDR1 and CDR2: MNHEY and SMNVEV (reference sequence). CDR3 sequence: CASTSVAGVYEQYF. The CDR3 DNA follows: TGTGCCAGCACTTCAGTTGCGGGGGTCTACGAGCAGTACTTC.

The chain uses TRBV28 and TRBJ1-5; D gene unclear. Trimming pared 6 bases from V and 6 bases from J, leaving 12 bases between. The CDR3 is 13 residues long. Germline V CDR1 and CDR2: MDHEN, SYDVKM. The DNA for the CDR3 is TGTGCCAGCAGCCGGGGTACTAGTCAGCCCCAGCATTTT. Residues: CASSRGTSQPQHF.

A single count supports this clone. This sequence joins TRBV14 and TRBJ2-3, with 8 bases fitting TRBD1. J lost 6 bases, V lost 4 bases, and 6 bases had no gene match. The CDR3 has 14 residues. CDR1 is SGHDN and CDR2 is FVKESK in the germline V gene. CDR3 in amino acids: CASSLGQAADTQYF. For the CDR3, the DNA is TGTGCCAGCAGCCTGGGACAGGCTGCCGATACGCAGTATTTT.

The chain couples TRBV6-5 to TRBJ2-7; 9 bases map to TRBD1. Germline V CDR1 and CDR2: MNHEY, SVGAGI. The CDR3 consists of 13 residues. V shed 4 bases and J 4 bases; nucleotides not matched to a gene: 2. CDR3 in amino acids: CASSWGQGYEQYF. CDR3 bases: TGTGCCAGCAGTTGGGGACAGGGATACGAGCAGTACTTC.

This clone came up a few times. J is TRBJ1-1 and V is TRBV5-1; D is uncertain. Germline CDR1 and CDR2: SGHRS and YFSETQ. With 1 base removed from V and 2 bases from J, the gap between germline ends came to 9 bases. This CDR3 has 14 residues. The CDR3 coding sequence is TGCGCCAGCAGCTTGAAAGGAGGTAACACTGAAGCTTTCTTT. Translated: CASSLKGGNTEAFF.

In its sample, this clone was seen many times. V is TRBV4-3 and J is TRBJ1-4; 10 positions agree with TRBD1. V lost 1 base to trimming and J lost 7 bases; unmatched junction nucleotides: 6. CDR1 and CDR2 from the germline V gene are LGHNA and YSLEER. The CDR3 contains 16 residues. CDR3 region: CASSQALGTGAEKLFF. The CDR3 DNA reads as TGCGCCAGCAGCCAAGCCCTCGGGACAGGGGCTGAAAAACTGTTTTTT.

In this sample, this clone turned up many times. The chain links TRBV27 to TRBJ2-2; 8 positions agree with TRBD1. This CDR3 is built from 17 residues. V lost 2 bases and J lost 1; bases outside the gene matches: 6. Germline V gene data show CDR1 as MNHEY and CDR2 as SMNVEV (reference sequence). The CDR3 coding sequence is TGTGCCAGCAGTTTAGCGGACAGGGAAAAGAACACCGGGGAGCTGTTTTTT. It translates to CASSLADREKNTGELFF.

The V call is TRBV10-3, the J call TRBJ2-3; D is uncertain. Germline V lookup: CDR1 ENHRY, CDR2 SYGVKD. Between the trimmed V and J ends, which lost 5 bases and 10 bases, there was a span of 13 bases. This CDR3 comprises 12 residues. The CDR3 here is CAISPEGQPQYF. The CDR3 DNA is TGTGCCATCAGTCCCGAAGGGCAGCCGCAGTATTTT.

On this clone itself: The conserved final phenylalanine or tryptophan is absent from the CDR3, which likely points to a read error. It is unclear where the CDR3 begins or ends on the DNA, so no DNA is shown, and the CDR3 is as TCRdb lists it. CDR3 protein: CASSLYGL. This chain connects TRBV7-2 to TRBJ1-6. Termini included, the CDR3 measures 8 amino acids. Germline assignment: CDR1 SGHTA and CDR2 FQGNSA.

The chain carries TRBV6-5 and TRBJ1-3; a weak D match, TRBD1 (6 bases). Trimming stripped 6 bases from V and 3 bases from J, with 15 bases between. Germline V CDR1 and CDR2: MNHEY, SVGAGI. This CDR3 comprises 15 residues. CDR3: CASRPQGLGGNTIYF. The CDR3 DNA reads as TGTGCCAGCAGACCCCAGGGGTTAGGTGGAAACACCATATATTTT.

This clone was picked up a small number of times. The chain carries TRBV7-9 and TRBJ1-3; D remains ambiguous. The CDR3 sequence is 15 residues long. Trimming pared 1 base from V and 0 bases from J, leaving 7 bases between. The germline V gene encodes CDR1 SEHNR and CDR2 FQNEAQ (reference sequence). The CDR3 DNA reads TGTGCCAGCAGCTTAGATTGGGGCTCTGGAAACACCATATATTTT. It encodes CASSLDWGSGNTIYF.

V gene TRBV27 combines with J gene TRBJ2-7; 12 positions agree with TRBD2. CDR1 and CDR2 from the germline V gene are MNHEY and SMNVEV (reference sequence). V was pared by 0 bases and J by 2 bases, with 2 bases of the junction left unmatched. This CDR3 comprises 16 residues. The CDR3 region is CASSLSRTSGAYEQYF. CDR3 DNA sequence: TGTGCCAGCAGTTTATCTCGGACTAGCGGGGCCTACGAGCAGTACTTC.

The chain joins TRBV2 to TRBJ2-3, with D possibly matching TRBD1 (5 bases). The CDR3 totals 14 residues. Germline V gene data show CDR1 as SNHLY and CDR2 as FYNNEI. Trimming shortened V by 6 bases and J by 6 bases, and 16 bases separated the two germline ends. Here the CDR3 DNA reads TGTGCCAGCAGGAGACAGAAACCTGGGGATACGCAGTATTTT. Its translation: CASRRQKPGDTQYF.

The chain is built from TRBV15 and TRBJ1-6, with a weak D call TRBD1 (5 bases). V was cut by 8 bases and J by 0 bases, with 20 bases left in between. The CDR3 extends over 18 amino acids. CDR1 and CDR2 (germline): LNHNV, YYDKDF (reference sequence). The CDR3 loop reads CATSSHRFLSSYNSPLHF. The CDR3 DNA sequence: TGTGCCACCTCTTCTCACAGGTTCCTAAGCTCCTATAATTCACCCCTCCACTTT. Full variable domain (rest looked up from reference TRBV15 and TRBJ1-6): DAMVIQNPRYQVTQFGKPVTLSCSQTLNHNVMYWYQQKSSQAPKLLFHYYDKDFNNEADTPDNFQSRRPNTSFCFLDIRSPGLGDTAMYLCATSSHRFLSSYNSPLHFGNGTRLTVT.

This clone was seen once. The chain joins TRBV27 to TRBJ1-1, with 12 bases aligning to TRBD1. This CDR3 comprises 17 residues. V dropped 7 bases and J dropped 1; count of bases not matched to a gene: 10. CDR1 and CDR2 from the germline V gene are MNHEY and SMNVEV (reference sequence). CDR3 region: CASISGTGGFGNTEAFF. The CDR3 coding sequence is TGTGCCAGCATCAGTGGGACAGGGGGCTTTGGGAACACTGAAGCTTTCTTT.